The 9 T cell receptor beta chains below were found in one sample sequenced in a study of T cell changes during pregnancy in multiple sclerosis. Profiled with immunoSEQ multiplex PCR; TCRdb holds only in-frame clones, not every one. The sample records about 17,000 clones, roughly 87% being singletons. Here the sequenced sample was CD8+ T cells from peripheral blood mononuclear cells, taken after pregnancy. Receptor source: a female donor in good health, enrolled as a control in a pregnancy study.

V is TRBV7-9 and J is TRBJ2-2, with D maybe TRBD1 (6 bases). This CDR3 has 15 residues. V was cut by 3 bases and J by 6 bases, with 14 bases left in between. Germline V CDR1 and CDR2: SEHNR, FQNEAQ (reference sequence). The chain's CDR3 is CASSFQAGASGELFF. The DNA for the CDR3 is TGTGCCAGCAGCTTTCAAGCAGGGGCGTCCGGGGAGCTGTTTTTT.

The chain has TRBV13 and TRBJ2-7; no definite D call. Trimming removed 4 bases at V and 5 bases at J, with 6 bases between. The CDR3 consists of 11 residues. The germline CDR1 and CDR2 sequences are PRHDT and FYEKMQ (reference sequence). CDR3 nucleotides: TGTGCCAGCAGCTCTTATAACGAGCAGTACTTC. This sequence encodes CASSSYNEQYF.

V usage is TRBV19 and J usage is TRBJ1-1; TRBD1 is a possible D gene (5 bases). Germline V gene lookup returns CDR1 LNHDA and CDR2 SQIVND (reference sequence). This CDR3 has 15 amino acids. Trimming removed 7 bases from V and 1 base from J, with 16 bases in between. Written as DNA, the CDR3 is TGTGCCAGTATTTACGGGGGGAGATCGAACACTGAAGCTTTCTTT. Its protein product is CASIYGGRSNTEAFF.

This chain joins TRBV7-9 and TRBJ2-6; maybe TRBD2 (5 bases). The CDR3 covers 13 residues. Deletions cut 11 bases from V and 3 bases from J, with 11 bases between. The V gene's germline CDR1 is SEHNR and CDR2 FQNEAQ (reference sequence). CDR3 residues: CARGGDGANVLTF. The DNA of the CDR3 is TGTGCCCGCGGAGGCGATGGGGCCAACGTCCTGACTTTC.

The V gene is TRBV4-2, the J gene TRBJ2-1; 9 bases align to TRBD2. The CDR3 is 16 amino acids. V was clipped by 0 bases and J by 2 bases; unmatched bases: 2. In germline, CDR1 is LGHNA, CDR2 YNFKEQ. As DNA, the CDR3 is TGTGCCAGCAGCCAAGATGCGGGAGGGACCTACAATGAGCAGTTCTTC. This sequence encodes CASSQDAGGTYNEQFF.

The V call is TRBV7-9, the J call TRBJ2-7, with TRBD2 as a possible D gene (6 bases). The germline V gene has CDR1 SEHNR and CDR2 FQNEAQ (reference sequence). This CDR3 spans 13 amino acids. Trimming removed 8 bases at V and 3 bases at J, with 14 bases between. Here the CDR3 reads CASVPTGDYEQYF. CDR3 sequence (DNA): TGTGCCAGCGTACCAACGGGGGACTACGAGCAGTACTTC. Together with reference TRBV7-9 and TRBJ2-7, the CDR3 gives the full variable domain: DTGVSQNPRHKITKRGQNVTFRCDPISEHNRLYWYRQTLGQGPEFLTYFQNEAQLEKSRLLSDRFSAERPKGSFSTLEIQRTEQGDSAMYLCASVPTGDYEQYFGPGTRLTVT.

The V gene is TRBV11-2, the J gene TRBJ2-7, with D possibly being TRBD2 (5 bases). The germline V gene has CDR1 SGHAT and CDR2 FQNNGV. Trimming shortened V by 3 bases and J by 5 bases, and 8 bases separated the two germline ends. The length of the CDR3 is 12 residues. The CDR3 DNA follows: TGTGCCAGCAGCTTTACGGGGAACGAGCAGTACTTC. Translated, it gives CASSFTGNEQYF. The whole variable domain, remainder taken from reference TRBV11-2 and TRBJ2-7, is EAGVAQSPRYKIIEKRQSVAFWCNPISGHATLYWYQQILGQGPKLLIQFQNNGVVDDSQLPKDRFSAERLKGVDSTLKIQPAKLEDSAVYLCASSFTGNEQYFGPGTRLTVT.

This chain uses TRBV10-3 with TRBJ1-1, with TRBD1 as a possible D gene (5 bases). The CDR3 consists of 15 residues. V was clipped by 3 bases and J by 0 bases, with 11 bases between them. Looked up from germline, CDR1 is ENHRY and CDR2 is SYGVKD. The CDR3 protein is CAISEVPGLNTEAFF. The CDR3, as DNA: TGTGCCATCAGTGAAGTCCCAGGGCTGAACACTGAAGCTTTCTTT.

This chain joins TRBV7-9 and TRBJ1-1; TRBD1 matches 7 bases. The V and J ends lost 5 bases and 2 bases, in that order; junction bases with no gene match: 8. Germline values: CDR1 SEHNR, CDR2 FQNEAQ (reference sequence). This CDR3 has 15 amino acids. This CDR3 is CASSEPGTVNTEAFF. CDR3 sequence (DNA): TGTGCCAGCAGCGAGCCCGGGACAGTAAACACTGAAGCTTTCTTT.